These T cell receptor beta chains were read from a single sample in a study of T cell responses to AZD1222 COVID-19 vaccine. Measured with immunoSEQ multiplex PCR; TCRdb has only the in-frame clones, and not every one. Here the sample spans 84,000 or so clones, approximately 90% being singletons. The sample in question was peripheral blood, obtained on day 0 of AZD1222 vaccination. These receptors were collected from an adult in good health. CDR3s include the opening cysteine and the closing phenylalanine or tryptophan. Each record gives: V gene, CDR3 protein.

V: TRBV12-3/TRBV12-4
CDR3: CASSLLGGETQYF

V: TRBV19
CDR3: CASRDMGTQYF

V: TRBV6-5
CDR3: CASSYGTSGNTIYF

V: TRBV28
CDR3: CASSSGTSTDTQYF

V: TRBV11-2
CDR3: CASSDLPSGNYNEQFF

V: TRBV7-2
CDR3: CASSLGQGGYEQYF

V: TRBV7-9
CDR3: CASSDTSGRGREQYF

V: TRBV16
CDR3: CASSQRTGPYEQYF

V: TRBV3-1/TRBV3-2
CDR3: CASSPYRDEQYF

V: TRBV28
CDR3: CAIQTGGNQPQHF

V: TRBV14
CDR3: CASSVPSTAGGLDTQYF

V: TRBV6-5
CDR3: CASSYSTGGGSPLHF

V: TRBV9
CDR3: CASSVNLLAGGYEQYF

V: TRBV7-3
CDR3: CASSAEYSTDTQYF

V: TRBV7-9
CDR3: CAGSTGGLGEQYF

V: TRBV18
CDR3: CASSPQGLGGSYEQYF

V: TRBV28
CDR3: CASSFRQGIRDTEAFF

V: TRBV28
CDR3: CASSPHRTVNTEAFF

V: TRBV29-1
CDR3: CSVEESQGRGTDTQYF